This TCR beta chain was identified in a study of T cell responses to AZD1222 COVID-19 vaccine. Study observations and caveats: The donor cohort was predominantly white British with a female majority, and clonal diversity may have been underestimated.

Worth noting for this clone: What it binds is not known.

This CDR3 spans 19 amino acids. After removal of 0 bases from V and 0 bases from J, the junction contained 7 bases not matched to a gene. Germline CDR1 is SGHRS and CDR2 is YFSETQ. Profiling relied on immunoSEQ multiplex PCR, and the TCRdb table lists in-frame clones only, not all of them. The sample lists some 82,000 clones, about nine tenths occurring once. This receptor was identified in an adult in good health. This chain uses TRBV5-1 with TRBJ2-2; TRBD2 aligns across 11 bases. The sequencing used peripheral blood, collected on day 0 of AZD1222 vaccination. The CDR3 sequence is CASSLAGSGGETNTGELFF. CDR3 DNA: TGCGCCAGCAGCTTGGCTGGTAGCGGGGGGGAAACGAACACCGGGGAGCTGTTTTTT.